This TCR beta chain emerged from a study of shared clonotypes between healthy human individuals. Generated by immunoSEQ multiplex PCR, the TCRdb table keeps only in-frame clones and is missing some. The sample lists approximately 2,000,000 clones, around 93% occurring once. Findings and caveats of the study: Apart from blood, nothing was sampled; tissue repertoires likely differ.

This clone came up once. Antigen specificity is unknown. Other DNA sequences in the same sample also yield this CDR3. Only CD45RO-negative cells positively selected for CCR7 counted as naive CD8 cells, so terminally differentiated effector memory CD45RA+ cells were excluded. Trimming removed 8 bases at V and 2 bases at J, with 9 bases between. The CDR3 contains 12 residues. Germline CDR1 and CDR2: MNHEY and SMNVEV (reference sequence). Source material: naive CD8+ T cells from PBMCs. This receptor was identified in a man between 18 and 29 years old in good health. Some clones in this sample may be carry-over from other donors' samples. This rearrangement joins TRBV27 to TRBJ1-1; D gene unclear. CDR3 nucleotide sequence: TGTGCCAGCTCCGGGCTAAACACTGAAGCTTTCTTT. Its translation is CASSGLNTEAFF.